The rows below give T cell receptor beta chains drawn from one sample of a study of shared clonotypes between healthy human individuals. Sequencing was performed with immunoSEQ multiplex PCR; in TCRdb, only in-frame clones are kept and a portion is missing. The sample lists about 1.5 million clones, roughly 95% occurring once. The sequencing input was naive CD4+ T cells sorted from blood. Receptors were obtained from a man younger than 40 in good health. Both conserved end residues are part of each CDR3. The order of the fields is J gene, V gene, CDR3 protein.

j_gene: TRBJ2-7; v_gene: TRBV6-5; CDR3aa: CASSRTGSSYEQYF
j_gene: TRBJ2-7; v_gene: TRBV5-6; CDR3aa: CASGTGTSYYEQYF
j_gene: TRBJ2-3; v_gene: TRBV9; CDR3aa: CASSADVRTSGTTDTQYF
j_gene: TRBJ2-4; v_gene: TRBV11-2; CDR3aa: CASNSPELAKNIQYF
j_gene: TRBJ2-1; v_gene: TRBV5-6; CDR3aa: CASSFRTSGRNNEQFF
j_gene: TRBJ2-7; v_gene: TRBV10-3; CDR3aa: CAIRRAESHYEQYF
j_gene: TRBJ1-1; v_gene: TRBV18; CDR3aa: CASSSRGQLEAFF
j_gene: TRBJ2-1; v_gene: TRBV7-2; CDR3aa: CASSLVGDLYNEQFF
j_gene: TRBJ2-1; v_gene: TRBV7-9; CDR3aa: CASGVHAREQFF
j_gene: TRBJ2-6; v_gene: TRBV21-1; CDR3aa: CASSPTGSGANVLTF
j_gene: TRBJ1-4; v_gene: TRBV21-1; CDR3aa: CASSKEGPTNEKLFF
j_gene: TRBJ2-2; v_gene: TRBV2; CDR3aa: CASSDGLAGGFLSTGELFF
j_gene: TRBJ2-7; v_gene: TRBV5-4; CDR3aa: CASSLAGTYEQYF
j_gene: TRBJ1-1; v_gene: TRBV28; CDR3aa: CASFLYQNTEAFF
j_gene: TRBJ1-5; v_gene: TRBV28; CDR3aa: CASSPGRGRQPQHF
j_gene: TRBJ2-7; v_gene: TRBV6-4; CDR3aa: CASSAGPNYEQYF
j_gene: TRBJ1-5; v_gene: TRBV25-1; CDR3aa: CASSEIDNQPQHF
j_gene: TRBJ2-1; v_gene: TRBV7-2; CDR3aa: CASEASDHEQFF
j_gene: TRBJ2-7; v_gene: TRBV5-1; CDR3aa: CASSLGGDFYEQYF
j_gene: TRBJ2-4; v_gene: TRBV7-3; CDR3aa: CASSLYGLAGGTKNIQYF
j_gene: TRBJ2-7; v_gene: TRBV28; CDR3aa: CASSSQGSGRADEQYF
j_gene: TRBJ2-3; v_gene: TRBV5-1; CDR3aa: CASRPSGRARADTQYF
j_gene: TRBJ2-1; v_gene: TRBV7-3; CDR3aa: CASSSLTYNEQFF
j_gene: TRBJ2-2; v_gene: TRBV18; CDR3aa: CASSQGFGGELFF
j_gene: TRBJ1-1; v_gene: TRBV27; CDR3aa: CASSLRGPTTEAFF
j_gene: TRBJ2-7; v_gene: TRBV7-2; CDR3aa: CASAGVRYEQYF
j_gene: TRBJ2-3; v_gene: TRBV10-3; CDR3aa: CASGTVTSTDTQYF
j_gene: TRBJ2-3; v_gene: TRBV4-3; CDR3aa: CASSQGTGLQADTQYF
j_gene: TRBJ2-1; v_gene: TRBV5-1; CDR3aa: CASSLYSGSVGRFNEQFF
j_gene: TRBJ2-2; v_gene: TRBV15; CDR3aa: CATSGRRRGTGELFF
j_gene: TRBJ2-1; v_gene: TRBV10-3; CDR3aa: CAISESGGNEQFF
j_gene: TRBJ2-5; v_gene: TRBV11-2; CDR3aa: CASSFPGQETQYF
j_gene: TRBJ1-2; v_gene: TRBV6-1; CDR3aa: CASSESGFYGYTF
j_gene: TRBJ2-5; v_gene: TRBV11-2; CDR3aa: CASTLRGGETQYF
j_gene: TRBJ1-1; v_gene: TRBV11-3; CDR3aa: CASSSSSGRSNTEAFF
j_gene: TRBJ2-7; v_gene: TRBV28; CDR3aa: CASSGSAQSSYEQYF
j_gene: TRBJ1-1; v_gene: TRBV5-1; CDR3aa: CASSLEGQGMNTEAFF
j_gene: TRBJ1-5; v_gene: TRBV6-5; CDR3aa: CASSYSTGGNQPQHF
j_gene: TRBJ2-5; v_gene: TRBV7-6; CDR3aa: CASSLTSGRWTDGETQYF
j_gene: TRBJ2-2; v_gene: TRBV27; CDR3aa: CASSRAGGNTGELFF
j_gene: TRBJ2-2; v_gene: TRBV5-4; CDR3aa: CASSSPGAGELFF
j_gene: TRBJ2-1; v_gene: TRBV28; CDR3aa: CASSLGVGSYNEQFF
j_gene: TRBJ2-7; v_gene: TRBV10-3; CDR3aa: CAISEWGQGDYEQYF
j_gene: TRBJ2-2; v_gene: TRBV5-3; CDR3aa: CARSSGRTYTGELFF
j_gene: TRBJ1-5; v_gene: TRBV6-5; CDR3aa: CASSSISGQPQHF
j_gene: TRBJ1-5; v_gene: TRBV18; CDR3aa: CASSPASLNQPQHF
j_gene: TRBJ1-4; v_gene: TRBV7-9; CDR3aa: CASSLGQAPTNEKLFF
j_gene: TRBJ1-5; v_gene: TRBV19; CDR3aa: CASSIVGGRQRDSNQPQHF
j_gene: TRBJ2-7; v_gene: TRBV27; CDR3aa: CASSWSGREYEQYF
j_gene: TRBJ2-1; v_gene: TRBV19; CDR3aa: CATRTSGVYNEQFF
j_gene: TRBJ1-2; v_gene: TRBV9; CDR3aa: CASTITGGSGYTF
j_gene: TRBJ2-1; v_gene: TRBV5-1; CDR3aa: CASSRTSGRDEQFF
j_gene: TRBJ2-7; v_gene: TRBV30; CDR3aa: CAWSLAGGLLGSEQYF
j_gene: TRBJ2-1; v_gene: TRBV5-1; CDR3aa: CASLLSTEYNEQFF
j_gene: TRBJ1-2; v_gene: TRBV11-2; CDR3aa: CASSLNGIGYGYTF